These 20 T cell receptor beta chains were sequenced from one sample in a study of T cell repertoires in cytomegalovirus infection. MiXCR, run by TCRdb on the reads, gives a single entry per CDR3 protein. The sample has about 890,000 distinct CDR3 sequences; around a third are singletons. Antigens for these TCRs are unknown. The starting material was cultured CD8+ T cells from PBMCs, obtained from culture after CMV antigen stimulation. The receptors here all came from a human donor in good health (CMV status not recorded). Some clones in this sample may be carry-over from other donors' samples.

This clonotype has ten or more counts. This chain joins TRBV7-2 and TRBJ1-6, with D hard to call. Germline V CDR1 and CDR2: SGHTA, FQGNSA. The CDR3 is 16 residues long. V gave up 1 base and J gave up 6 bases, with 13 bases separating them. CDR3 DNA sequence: TGTGCCAGCAGCTTAGTGTTGGTGAATCCTAATTCACCCCTCCACTTT. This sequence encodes CASSLVLVNPNSPLHF.

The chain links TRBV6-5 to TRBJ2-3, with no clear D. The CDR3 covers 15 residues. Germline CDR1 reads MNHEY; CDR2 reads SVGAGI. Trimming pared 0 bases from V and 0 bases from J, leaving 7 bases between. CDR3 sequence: CASSYSLKSTDTQYF. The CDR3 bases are TGTGCCAGCAGTTACTCGCTAAAAAGCACAGATACGCAGTATTTT.

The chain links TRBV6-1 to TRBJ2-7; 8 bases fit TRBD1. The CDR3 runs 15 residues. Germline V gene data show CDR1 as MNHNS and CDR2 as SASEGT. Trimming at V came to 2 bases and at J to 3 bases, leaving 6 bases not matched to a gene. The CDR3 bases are TGTGCCAGCAGTGAAACGGACAGGGCCGGCTACGAGCAGTACGTC. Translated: CASSETDRAGYEQYV.

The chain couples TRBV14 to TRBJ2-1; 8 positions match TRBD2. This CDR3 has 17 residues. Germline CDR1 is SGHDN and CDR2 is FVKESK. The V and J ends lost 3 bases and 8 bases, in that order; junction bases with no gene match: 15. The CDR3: CASSHARAGGTGHEQFF. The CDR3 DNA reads TGTGCCAGCAGCCATGCCCGCGCGGGGGGTACGGGCCATGAGCAGTTCTTC.

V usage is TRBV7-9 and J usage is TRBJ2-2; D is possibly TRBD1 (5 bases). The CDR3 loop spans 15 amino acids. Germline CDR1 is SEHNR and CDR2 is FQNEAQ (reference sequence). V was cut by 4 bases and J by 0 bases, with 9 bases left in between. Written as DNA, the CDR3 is TGTGCCAGCAGCTCAGGGCACACGAACACCGGGGAGCTGTTTTTT. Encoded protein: CASSSGHTNTGELFF.

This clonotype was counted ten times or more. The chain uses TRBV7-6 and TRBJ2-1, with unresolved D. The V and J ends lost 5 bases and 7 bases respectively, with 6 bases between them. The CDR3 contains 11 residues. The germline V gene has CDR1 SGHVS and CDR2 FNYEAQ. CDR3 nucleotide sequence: TGTGCCAGCAGCGCGTCGAATGAGCAGTTCTTC. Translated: CASSASNEQFF. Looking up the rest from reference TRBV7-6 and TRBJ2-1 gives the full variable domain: GAGVSQSPRYKVTKRGQDVALRCDPISGHVSLYWYRQALGQGPEFLTYFNYEAQQDKSGLPNDRFSAERPEGSISTLTIQRTEQRDSAMYRCASSASNEQFFGPGTRLTVL.

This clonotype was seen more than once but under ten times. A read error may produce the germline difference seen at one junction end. The CDR3 bases are TGTGCCAGCAGCTTAGGTGGCAGCCGAAGCCAGAATTTT. Protein: CASSLGGSRSQNF. The chain couples TRBV7-9 to TRBJ1-3, with D unclear. CDR1 and CDR2 (germline): SEHNR, FQNEAQ (reference sequence). The CDR3 has 13 residues. The full variable domain, in which reference TRBV7-9 and TRBJ1-3 provide the parts outside the CDR3, is DTGVSQNPRHKITKRGQNVTFRCDPISEHNRLYWYRQTLGQGPEFLTYFQNEAQLEKSRLLSDRFSAERPKGSFSTLEIQRTEQGDSAMYLCASSLGGSRSQNFGEGSWLTVV.

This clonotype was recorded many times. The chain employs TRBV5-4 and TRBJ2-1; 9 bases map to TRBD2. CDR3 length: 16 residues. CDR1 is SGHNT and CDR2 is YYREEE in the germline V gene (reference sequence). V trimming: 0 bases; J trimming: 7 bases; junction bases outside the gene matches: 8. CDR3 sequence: CASSLGGRGGLNEQFF. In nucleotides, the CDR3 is TGTGCCAGCAGCTTGGGTGGGCGGGGGGGCCTTAATGAGCAGTTCTTC.

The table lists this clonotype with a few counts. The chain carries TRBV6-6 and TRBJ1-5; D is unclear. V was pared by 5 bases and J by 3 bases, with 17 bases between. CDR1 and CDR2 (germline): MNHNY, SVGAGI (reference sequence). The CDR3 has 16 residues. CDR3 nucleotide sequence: TGTGCCAGCAGTGACATCGCGGTAGCCTACAATCAGCCCCAGCATTTT. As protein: CASSDIAVAYNQPQHF.

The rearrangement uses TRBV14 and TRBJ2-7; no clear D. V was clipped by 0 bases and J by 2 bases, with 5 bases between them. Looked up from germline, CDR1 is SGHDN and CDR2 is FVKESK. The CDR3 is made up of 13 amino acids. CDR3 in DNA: TGTGCCAGCAGCCAAGAGAAGCCCTACGAGCAGTACTTC. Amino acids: CASSQEKPYEQYF.

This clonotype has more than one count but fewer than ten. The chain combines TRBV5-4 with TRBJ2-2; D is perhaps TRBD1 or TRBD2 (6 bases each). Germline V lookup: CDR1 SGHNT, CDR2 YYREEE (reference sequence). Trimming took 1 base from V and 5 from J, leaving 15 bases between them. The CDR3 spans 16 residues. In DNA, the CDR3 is TGTGCCAGCAGCTTGATCCCGGGGGCTGGAACCGGGGAGCTGTTTTTT. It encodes CASSLIPGAGTGELFF.

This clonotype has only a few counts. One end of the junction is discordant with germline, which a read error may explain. CDR3 sequence reads: CASSLVLGTKEVLLF. The CDR3 region has the DNA TGTGCCAGCAGCTTAGTCTTAGGGACAAAGGAGGTGTTACTCTTC. The genes are TRBV11-2 and TRBJ2-1, with D possibly TRBD1 on 6 matching bases. Germline V lookup: CDR1 SGHAT, CDR2 FQNNGV. CDR3 length: 15 amino acids.

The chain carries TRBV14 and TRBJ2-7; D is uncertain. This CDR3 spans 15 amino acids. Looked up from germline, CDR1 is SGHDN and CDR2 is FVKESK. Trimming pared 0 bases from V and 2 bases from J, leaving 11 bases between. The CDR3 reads CASSQDLGRTYEQYF. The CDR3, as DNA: TGTGCCAGCAGCCAAGATCTGGGCAGGACCTACGAGCAGTACTTC.

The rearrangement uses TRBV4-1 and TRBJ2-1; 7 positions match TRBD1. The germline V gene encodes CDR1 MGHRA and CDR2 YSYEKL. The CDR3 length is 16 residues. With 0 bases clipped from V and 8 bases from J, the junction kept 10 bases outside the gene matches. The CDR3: CASSQEVRGGLDEQFF. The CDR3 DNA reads TGCGCCAGCAGCCAAGAGGTTCGAGGGGGCTTAGATGAGCAGTTCTTC.

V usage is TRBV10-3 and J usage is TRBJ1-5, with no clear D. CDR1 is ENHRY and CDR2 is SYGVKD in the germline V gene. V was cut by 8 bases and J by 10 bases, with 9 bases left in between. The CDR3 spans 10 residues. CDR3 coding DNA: TGTGCCATCGGGCGCAATCCCCAGCATTTT. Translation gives CAIGRNPQHF.

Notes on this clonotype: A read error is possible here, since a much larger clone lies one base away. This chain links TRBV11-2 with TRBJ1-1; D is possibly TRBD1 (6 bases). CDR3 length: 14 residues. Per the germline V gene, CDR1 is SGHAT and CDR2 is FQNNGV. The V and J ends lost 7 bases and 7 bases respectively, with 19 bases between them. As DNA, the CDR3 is TGTGCCAGCATCCCGTACGGGGGGGCAAATGAAGCTTTCTTT. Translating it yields CASIPYGGANEAFF.

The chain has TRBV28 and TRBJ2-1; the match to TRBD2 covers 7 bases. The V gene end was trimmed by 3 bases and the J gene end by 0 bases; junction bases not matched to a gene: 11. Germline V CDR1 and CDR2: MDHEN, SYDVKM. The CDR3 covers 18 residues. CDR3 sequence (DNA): TGTGCCAGCAGTTTCCCCAGCATGGGAGGGAGCTCCTACAATGAGCAGTTCTTC. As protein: CASSFPSMGGSSYNEQFF.

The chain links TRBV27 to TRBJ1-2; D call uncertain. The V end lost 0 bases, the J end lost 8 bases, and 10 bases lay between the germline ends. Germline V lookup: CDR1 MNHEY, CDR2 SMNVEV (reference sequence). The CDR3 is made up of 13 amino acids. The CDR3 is CASSLSVGYGYTF. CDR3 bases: TGTGCCAGCAGTTTATCGGTAGGGTACGGCTACACCTTC.

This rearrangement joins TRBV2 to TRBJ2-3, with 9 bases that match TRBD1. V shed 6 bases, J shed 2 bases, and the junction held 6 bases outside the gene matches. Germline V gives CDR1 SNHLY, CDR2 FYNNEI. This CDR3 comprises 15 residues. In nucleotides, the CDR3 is TGTGCCAGCAGCGCCGGGGACAGGGCCACAGATACGCAGTATTTT. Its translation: CASSAGDRATDTQYF. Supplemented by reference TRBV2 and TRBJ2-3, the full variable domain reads EPEVTQTPSHQVTQMGQEVILRCVPISNHLYFYWYRQILGQKVEFLVSFYNNEISEKSEIFDDQFSVERPDGSNFTLKIRSTKLEDSAMYFCASSAGDRATDTQYFGPGTRLTVL.

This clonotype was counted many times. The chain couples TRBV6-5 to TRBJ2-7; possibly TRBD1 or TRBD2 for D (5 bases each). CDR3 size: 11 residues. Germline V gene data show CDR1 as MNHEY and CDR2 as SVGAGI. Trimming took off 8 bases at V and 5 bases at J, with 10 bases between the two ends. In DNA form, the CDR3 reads TGTGCCAGCGGACGGGGCCACGAGCAGTACGTC. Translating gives CASGRGHEQYV.